These 28 T cell receptor beta chains were sequenced from one sample in a study of radiotherapy plus CTLA-4 blockade in lung cancer. The method was immunoSEQ multiplex PCR; TCRdb's version includes in-frame clones alone and lacks a portion of them. The sample consists of 40,000 to 50,000 clones, 80% to 85% of them appearing once. This specimen was peripheral blood, taken from a patient treated with radiotherapy plus ipilimumab. The receptors come from a human donor with non-small cell lung cancer who had stable disease on radiotherapy plus ipilimumab.

A single count supports this clone. The chain carries TRBV29-1 and TRBJ2-5; TRBD1 matches 7 bases. Trimming removed 6 bases from V and 6 bases from J; junction bases left unmatched: 19. The germline V gene has CDR1 SQVTM and CDR2 ANQGSEA. The CDR3 consists of 16 residues. The CDR3 DNA is TGCAGCGTCGGGGATCGCCGACAGGGTAGGGAAAAGACCCAGTACTTC. This sequence encodes CSVGDRRQGREKTQYF. Full variable domain (remainder filled in from reference TRBV29-1 and TRBJ2-5): SAVISQKPSRDICQRGTSLTIQCQVDSQVTMMFWYRQQPGQSLTLIATANQGSEATYESGFVIDKFPISRPNLTFSTLTVSNMSPEDSSIYLCSVGDRRQGREKTQYFGPGTRLLVL.

The rearrangement uses TRBV7-2 and TRBJ2-5; TRBD2 matches at 8 bases. Germline V gene lookup returns CDR1 SGHTA and CDR2 FQGNSA. The CDR3 is made up of 18 amino acids. V shed 2 bases, J shed 5 bases, and the junction held 16 bases outside the gene matches. CDR3 sequence reads: CASSLSAAGTRLRETQYF. As DNA, the CDR3 is TGTGCCAGCAGCTTAAGCGCTGCCGGGACTAGACTTAGGGAGACCCAGTACTTC.

The chain employs TRBV5-6 and TRBJ2-1; TRBD2 aligns across 14 bases. From germline, CDR1 is SGHDT and CDR2 YYEEEE. The CDR3 loop spans 16 amino acids. The V segment lost 4 bases and the J segment 8 bases; nucleotides outside the gene matches: 8. The CDR3 bases are TGTGCCAGCAGCCTACCGACTAGCGGGAGGGACCATGAGCAGTTCTTC. Translated, it gives CASSLPTSGRDHEQFF.

The chain carries TRBV7-9 and TRBJ2-5; 8 bases agree with TRBD2. Germline CDR1 is SEHNR and CDR2 is FQNEAQ (reference sequence). With V trimmed by 4 bases and J by 4 bases, 5 bases remained unmatched. This CDR3 has 14 residues. CDR3 amino acids: CASSWREVSETQYF. The CDR3 region has the DNA TGTGCCAGCAGCTGGCGGGAGGTATCAGAGACCCAGTACTTC.

This clone was found once. The chain combines TRBV5-5 with TRBJ2-1, with 8 bases aligning to TRBD1. With V trimmed by 1 base and J by 2 bases, 5 bases remained unmatched. The CDR3 consists of 16 residues. CDR1 SGHKS and CDR2 YYEKEE come from the germline V gene (reference sequence). The CDR3 region is CASSLIDRGPYNEQFF. CDR3 sequence (DNA): TGTGCCAGCAGCTTGATTGACAGGGGACCCTACAATGAGCAGTTCTTC.

The V gene is TRBV6-5, the J gene TRBJ1-2; D gene uncertain. The CDR3 covers 13 residues. Germline V gene lookup returns CDR1 MNHEY and CDR2 SVGAGI. The V gene lost 6 bases and the J gene lost 1 base, with 9 bases spanning the gap. The CDR3 region is CASSPGFNYGYTF. CDR3 nucleotides: TGTGCCAGCAGCCCGGGATTTAACTATGGCTACACCTTC.

The gene calls are TRBV4-1 and TRBJ2-3, with 8 bases fitting TRBD2. The CDR3 spans 18 residues. Looked up from germline, CDR1 is MGHRA and CDR2 is YSYEKL. The V and J ends lost 6 bases and 0 bases, in that order; junction bases with no gene match: 14. As DNA, the CDR3 is TGCGCCAGCAGACAAAGGGGTAGCGGGGCTTTAAGCACAGATACGCAGTATTTT. Translation: CASRQRGSGALSTDTQYF.

The genes are TRBV28 and TRBJ2-3; the match to TRBD2 covers 7 bases. CDR1 is MDHEN and CDR2 is SYDVKM in the germline V gene. Germline trimming cut 8 bases from V and 1 base from J; bases unmatched to any gene: 6. The CDR3 sequence is 14 residues long. The CDR3 sequence is CASSKAGRTDTQYF. The CDR3 DNA reads as TGTGCCAGCTCCAAAGCGGGACGCACAGATACGCAGTATTTT.

The rearrangement links TRBV10-3 to TRBJ2-3; TRBD1 aligns across 9 bases. This CDR3 has 17 amino acids. In germline, CDR1 is ENHRY, CDR2 SYGVKD. Germline trimming cut 0 bases from V and 3 bases from J; bases unmatched to any gene: 7. The CDR3 loop is CAISESTGGGGTDTQYF. The CDR3 bases are TGTGCCATCAGTGAGTCCACAGGGGGCGGTGGGACAGATACGCAGTATTTT.

The sample holds one count of this clone. This chain links TRBV28 with TRBJ2-5; 14 bases match TRBD2. The CDR3 is 18 amino acids. The junction had 8 bases not matched to a gene; V was cut back by 5 bases and J by 0 bases. Per the germline V gene, CDR1 is MDHEN and CDR2 is SYDVKM. CDR3 sequence reads: CASSRRTSGRLYQETQYF. DNA of the CDR3: TGTGCCAGCAGTCGGCGGACTAGCGGGAGGCTCTACCAAGAGACCCAGTACTTC.

This chain links TRBV6-5 with TRBJ2-3, with TRBD1 identical over 8 bases. CDR1 MNHEY and CDR2 SVGAGI come from the germline V gene. This CDR3 has 16 amino acids. V dropped 4 bases and J dropped 3; count of bases not matched to a gene: 9. The CDR3 bases are TGTGCCAGCAGTTCCGGACAGGGCGGTATAACAGATACGCAGTATTTT. This gives the protein CASSSGQGGITDTQYF.

The chain recombines TRBV7-9 with TRBJ2-3; the D is unclear. The CDR3 covers 12 residues. Germline V gene lookup returns CDR1 SEHNR and CDR2 FQNEAQ (reference sequence). V shed 5 bases and J shed 1 base, with 4 bases lying between them. For the CDR3, the DNA is TGTGCCAGCAGCCCGGGCACAGATACGCAGTATTTT. Amino acid sequence: CASSPGTDTQYF.

V is TRBV10-3 and J is TRBJ2-3, with D maybe TRBD1 (5 bases). This CDR3 region has 16 residues. CDR1 and CDR2 (germline): ENHRY, SYGVKD. V lost 2 bases to trimming and J lost 3 bases, with 15 bases between them. The chain's CDR3 is CAISEGAIIGTDTQYF. CDR3 in DNA: TGTGCCATCAGTGAGGGGGCCATAATCGGGACAGATACGCAGTATTTT.

This rearrangement joins TRBV5-1 to TRBJ1-4; perhaps TRBD1 as D (5 bases). Germline V gives CDR1 SGHRS, CDR2 YFSETQ. The germline V and J ends were trimmed by 2 bases and 5 bases, with 16 bases remaining between them. The CDR3 loop spans 16 amino acids. The CDR3 DNA reads TGCGCCAGCAGCTTATTTGGTACGGGGGGGAATGAAAAACTGTTTTTT. Translation: CASSLFGTGGNEKLFF.

The rearrangement joins TRBV19 to TRBJ1-5; a possible D gene is TRBD1 (5 bases). Per germline, CDR1 LNHDA and CDR2 SQIVND (reference sequence). V lost 8 bases and J lost 1, with 15 bases in between. The CDR3 has 15 residues. The CDR3: CASRHGGLSNQPQHF. CDR3 coding DNA: TGTGCCAGTCGTCACGGGGGTCTGAGCAATCAGCCCCAGCATTTT.

The chain links TRBV21-1 to TRBJ2-2; the listed D gene, TRBD2, was not tested against the DNA. TRBV21-1 is reported as a pseudogene. The CDR3 covers 18 residues. This chain's CDR3 is CASSRTGTSGRAAGELFF. The DNA of the CDR3 is TGTGCCAGCAGCAGGACGGGGACTAGCGGGAGGGCCGCCGGGGAGCTGTTTTTT.

The rearrangement links TRBV2 to TRBJ1-3; D may be TRBD1 (5 bases). V was trimmed by 6 bases and J by 0 bases, leaving 15 bases between them. The germline V gene encodes CDR1 SNHLY and CDR2 FYNNEI. There are 16 residues in the CDR3. CDR3 bases: TGTGCCAGCAGCGGCTCCAGGGCCTACTCTGGAAACACCATATATTTT. It yields the protein CASSGSRAYSGNTIYF.

This rearrangement joins TRBV27 to TRBJ2-5, with 8 bases lining up with TRBD1. J was trimmed by 5 bases and V by 1 base; bases with no gene match: 6. The CDR3 is made up of 15 amino acids. The germline V gene has CDR1 MNHEY and CDR2 SMNVEV (reference sequence). CDR3: CASSLFRGPWETQYF. As DNA, the CDR3 is TGTGCCAGCAGTTTATTCAGGGGGCCTTGGGAGACCCAGTACTTC.

The genes are TRBV9 and TRBJ2-1, with TRBD2 matching over 8 bases. With V trimmed by 3 bases and J by 6 bases, 5 bases remained unmatched. Germline V gene lookup returns CDR1 SGDLS and CDR2 YYNGEE. This CDR3 is built from 14 residues. CDR3 in amino acids: CASSASGLANEQFF. CDR3 sequence (DNA): TGTGCCAGCAGCGCATCCGGACTAGCCAATGAGCAGTTCTTC.

This clone was counted a single time. The rearrangement links TRBV7-2 to TRBJ2-1, with a weak D call TRBD2 (5 bases). Germline V lookup: CDR1 SGHTA, CDR2 FQGNSA. V was trimmed by 0 bases and J by 1 base, leaving 7 bases between them. The CDR3 loop spans 15 amino acids. The CDR3 here is CASSLARVSYNEQFF. DNA for the CDR3: TGTGCCAGCAGCTTAGCGCGGGTTTCCTACAATGAGCAGTTCTTC. Drawing the rest from reference TRBV7-2 and TRBJ2-1, the complete variable domain is GAGVSQSPSNKVTEKGKDVELRCDPISGHTALYWYRQSLGQGLEFLIYFQGNSAPDKSGLPSDRFSAERTGGSVSTLTIQRTQQEDSAVYLCASSLARVSYNEQFFGPGTRLTVL.

About this clone itself: The DNA is left out, because the CDR3 cannot be placed on it with certainty; the CDR3 is given as TCRdb lists it. The V and J genes are TRBV28 and TRBJ1-4; TRBD1, as called in the table, went unchecked against the DNA. The germline gives CDR1 MDHEN, CDR2 SYDVKM. The CDR3 region is 12 residues in length, termini included. CDR3 sequence: CASSFAQGAEFF.

Here the CDR3 DNA reads TGCGCCAGCAGCTTTCATCGGGACACAGATACGCAGTATTTT. Amino acid sequence: CASSFHRDTDTQYF. The rearrangement links TRBV5-1 to TRBJ2-3; a possible D gene is TRBD2 (5 bases). V was shortened by 2 bases and J by 2 bases, with 9 bases between the two germline ends. The V gene's germline CDR1 is SGHRS and CDR2 YFSETQ. The CDR3 has 14 amino acids.

To note about this clone: The junction and the germline gene differ at one end; a read error may be behind it. Other DNA sequences in the sample encode the same CDR3. The chain carries TRBV9 and TRBJ2-2, with D tentatively TRBD2 (5 bases). Germline CDR1 SGDLS, CDR2 YYNGEE. The CDR3 runs 12 residues. CDR3: CASSLFTGELFF. The CDR3 DNA follows: TGTGCCAGCAGCCTCTTCACCGGGGAGCTGTTTTTC.

This clone appeared a few times. The chain links TRBV28 to TRBJ2-7; D ambiguous. CDR3 length equals 13 residues. Trimming stripped 5 bases from V and 5 bases from J, with 13 bases between. Germline CDR1 and CDR2: MDHEN and SYDVKM. The CDR3 DNA sequence: TGTGCCAGCAGTGCAAAAATCTCGGACGAGCAGTACTTC. Amino acids: CASSAKISDEQYF.

The rearrangement links TRBV2 to TRBJ2-7; 9 bases are a match to TRBD1. After removal of 6 bases from V and 2 bases from J, the junction contained 11 bases not matched to a gene. Germline assignment: CDR1 SNHLY and CDR2 FYNNEI. This CDR3 region has 16 residues. The CDR3 region has the DNA TGTGCCAGCAGGGCGGGACAGGGTCCCGAGCCCTACGAGCAGTACTTC. Protein sequence: CASRAGQGPEPYEQYF. The full variable domain, with the rest looked up from reference TRBV2 and TRBJ2-7, is EPEVTQTPSHQVTQMGQEVILRCVPISNHLYFYWYRQILGQKVEFLVSFYNNEISEKSEIFDDQFSVERPDGSNFTLKIRSTKLEDSAMYFCASRAGQGPEPYEQYFGPGTRLTVT.

This clone was counted between two and nine times. This chain uses TRBV2 with TRBJ2-5; 8 bases agree with TRBD2. This CDR3 contains 13 residues. In germline, CDR1 is SNHLY, CDR2 FYNNEI. Trimming removed 7 bases from V and 5 bases from J; junction bases left unmatched: 6. CDR3 residues: CASNPSGRETQYF. The CDR3 DNA sequence: TGTGCCAGCAACCCTAGCGGGCGGGAGACCCAGTACTTC.

In DNA form, the CDR3 reads TGTGCCAGCAGCTTAGATGGGACTAGCGGGAACACCGGGGAGCTGTTTTTT. This encodes CASSLDGTSGNTGELFF. The chain employs TRBV11-2 and TRBJ2-2; 11 bases match TRBD2. This CDR3 region has 17 residues. V lost 0 bases, J lost 1 base, and 1 base stayed unmatched. CDR1 and CDR2 from the germline V gene are SGHAT and FQNNGV.

The V call is TRBV6-1, the J call TRBJ2-5; 15 positions agree with TRBD2. Germline loops: CDR1 MNHNS, CDR2 SASEGT. Trimming removed 6 bases from V and 7 bases from J; junction bases left unmatched: 6. The CDR3 runs to 15 residues. The CDR3 here is CASRAQGLAGGTQYF. As DNA, the CDR3 is TGTGCCAGCAGGGCACAGGGACTAGCGGGGGGGACCCAGTACTTC.